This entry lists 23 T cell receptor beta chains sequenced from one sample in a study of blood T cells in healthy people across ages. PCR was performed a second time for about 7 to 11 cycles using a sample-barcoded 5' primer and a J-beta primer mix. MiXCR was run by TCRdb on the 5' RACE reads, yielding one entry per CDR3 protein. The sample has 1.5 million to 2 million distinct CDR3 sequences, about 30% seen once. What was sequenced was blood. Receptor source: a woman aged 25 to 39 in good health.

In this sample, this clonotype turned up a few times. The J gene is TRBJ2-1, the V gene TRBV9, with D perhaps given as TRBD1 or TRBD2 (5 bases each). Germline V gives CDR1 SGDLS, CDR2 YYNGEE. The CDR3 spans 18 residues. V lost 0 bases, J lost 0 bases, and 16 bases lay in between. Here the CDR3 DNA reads TGTGCCAGCAGCGTAGCAGGTGGGACCGAAAGCTCCTACAATGAGCAGTTCTTC. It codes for CASSVAGGTESSYNEQFF.

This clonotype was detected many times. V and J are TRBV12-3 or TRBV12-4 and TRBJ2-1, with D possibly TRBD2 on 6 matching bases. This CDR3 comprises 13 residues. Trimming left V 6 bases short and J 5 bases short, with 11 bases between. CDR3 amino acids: CASSYGGHNEQFF. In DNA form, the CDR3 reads TGTGCCAGCAGCTACGGGGGACACAATGAGCAGTTCTTC.

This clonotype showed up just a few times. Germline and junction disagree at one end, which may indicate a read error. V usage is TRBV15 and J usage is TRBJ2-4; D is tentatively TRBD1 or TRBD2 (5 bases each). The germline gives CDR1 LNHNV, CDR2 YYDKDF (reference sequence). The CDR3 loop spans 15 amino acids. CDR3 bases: TGTGCCACCAGCGGAGAGGGACGTGCCAAAAACATTCAGTACTTC. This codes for CATSGEGRAKNIQYF.

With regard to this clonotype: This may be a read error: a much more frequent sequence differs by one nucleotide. CDR3 amino acids: CSAKTGTTDTGERFF. CDR3 in DNA: TGCAGTGCGAAAACCGGGACTACAGACACCGGGGAGCGGTTTTTT. This chain links TRBV20-1 with TRBJ2-2; 7 bases are shared with TRBD2. CDR3 size: 15 residues. Germline CDR1 reads DFQATT; CDR2 reads SNEGSKA (reference sequence).

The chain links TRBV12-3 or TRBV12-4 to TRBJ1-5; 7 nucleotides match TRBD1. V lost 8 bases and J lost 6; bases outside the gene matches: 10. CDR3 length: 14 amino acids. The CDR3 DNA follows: TGTGCCAGCGACTACAGGGGAACCGTTCAGCCCCAGCATTTT. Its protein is CASDYRGTVQPQHF.

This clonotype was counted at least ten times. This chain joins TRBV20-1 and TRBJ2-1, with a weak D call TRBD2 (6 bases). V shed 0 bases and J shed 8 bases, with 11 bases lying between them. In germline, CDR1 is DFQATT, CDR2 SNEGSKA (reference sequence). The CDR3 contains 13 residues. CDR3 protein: CSARDPSVYEQFF. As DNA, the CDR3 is TGCAGTGCTAGAGACCCTAGCGTCTATGAGCAGTTCTTC.

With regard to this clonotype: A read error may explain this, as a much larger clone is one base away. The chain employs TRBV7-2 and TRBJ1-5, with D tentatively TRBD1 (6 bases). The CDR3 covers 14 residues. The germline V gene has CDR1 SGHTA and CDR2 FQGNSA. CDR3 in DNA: TGTGTCAGCAGCTTCACACAGGGTTACCAGCCCCAGCATTTT. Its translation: CVSSFTQGYQPQHF.

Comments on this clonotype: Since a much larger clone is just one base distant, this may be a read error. The CDR3 loop reads CASRQGEISCEQYF. CDR3 coding DNA: TGTGCCAGCAGACAGGGAGAAATCTCCTGCGAGCAGTACTTC. The chain joins TRBV2 to TRBJ2-7; D may be TRBD1 (6 bases). The V gene's germline CDR1 is SNHLY and CDR2 FYNNEI. The CDR3 extends over 14 amino acids.

The CDR3 loop reads CASSVEGLAVGYNEQFF. CDR3 in DNA: TGTGCCAGCAGCGTAGAGGGACTAGCGGTCGGCTACAATGAGCAGTTCTTC. The chain carries TRBV9 and TRBJ2-1; 11 bases map to TRBD2. Germline trimming cut 0 bases from V and 3 bases from J; bases unmatched to any gene: 5. Germline-derived CDR1 and CDR2 are SGDLS and YYNGEE. The CDR3 length is 17 residues.

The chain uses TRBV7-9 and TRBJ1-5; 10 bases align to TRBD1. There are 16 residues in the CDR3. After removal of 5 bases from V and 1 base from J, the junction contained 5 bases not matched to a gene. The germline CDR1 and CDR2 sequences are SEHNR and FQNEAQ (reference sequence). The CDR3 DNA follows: TGTGCCAGCAGCGCAGGGGACAGGGGAAGCAATCAGCCCCAGCATTTT. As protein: CASSAGDRGSNQPQHF.

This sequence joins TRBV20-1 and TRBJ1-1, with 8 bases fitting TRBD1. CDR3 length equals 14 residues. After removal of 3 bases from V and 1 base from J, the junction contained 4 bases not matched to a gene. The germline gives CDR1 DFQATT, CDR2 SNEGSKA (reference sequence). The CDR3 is CSASPTGGNTEAFF. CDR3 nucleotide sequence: TGCAGTGCTAGTCCCACAGGGGGGAACACTGAAGCTTTCTTT.

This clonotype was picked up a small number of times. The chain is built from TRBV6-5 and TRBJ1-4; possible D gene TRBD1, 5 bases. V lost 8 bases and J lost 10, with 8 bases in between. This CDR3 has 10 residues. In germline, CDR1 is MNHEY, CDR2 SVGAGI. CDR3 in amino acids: CASHGGKLFF. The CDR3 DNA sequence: TGTGCCAGCCATGGGGGAAAACTGTTTTTT.

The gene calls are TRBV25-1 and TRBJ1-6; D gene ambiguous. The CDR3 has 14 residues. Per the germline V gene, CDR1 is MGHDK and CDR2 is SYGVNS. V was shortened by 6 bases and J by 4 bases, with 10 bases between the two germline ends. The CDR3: CASSPPLYNSPLHF. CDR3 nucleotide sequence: TGTGCCAGCAGCCCTCCCCTTTATAATTCACCCCTCCACTTT.

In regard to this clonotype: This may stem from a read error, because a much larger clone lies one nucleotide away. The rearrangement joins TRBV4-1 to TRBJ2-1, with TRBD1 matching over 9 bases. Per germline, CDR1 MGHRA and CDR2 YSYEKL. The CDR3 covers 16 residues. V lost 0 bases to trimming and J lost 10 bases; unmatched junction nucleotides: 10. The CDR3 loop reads CASSQEAGQGIYEQFF. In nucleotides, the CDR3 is TGCGCCAGCAGCCAAGAAGCTGGACAGGGGATCTACGAGCAGTTCTTC.

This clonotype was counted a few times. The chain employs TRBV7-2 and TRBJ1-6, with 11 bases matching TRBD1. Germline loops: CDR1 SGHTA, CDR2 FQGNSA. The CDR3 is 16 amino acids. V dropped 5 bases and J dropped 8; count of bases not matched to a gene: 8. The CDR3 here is CASSPLRTGGDSPLHF. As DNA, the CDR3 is TGTGCCAGCAGCCCGCTAAGGACAGGGGGCGATTCACCCCTCCACTTT. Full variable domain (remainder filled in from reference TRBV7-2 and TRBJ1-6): GAGVSQSPSNKVTEKGKDVELRCDPISGHTALYWYRQSLGQGLEFLIYFQGNSAPDKSGLPSDRFSAERTGGSVSTLTIQRTQQEDSAVYLCASSPLRTGGDSPLHFGNGTRLTVT.

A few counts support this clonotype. The CDR3 here is CAARGEVYEQYF. The DNA for the CDR3 is TGTGCCGCCCGGGGGGAGGTCTACGAGCAGTACTTC. The chain combines TRBV10-3 with TRBJ2-7, with TRBD2 matching over 7 bases. The CDR3 is 12 amino acids. Germline CDR1 ENHRY, CDR2 SYGVKD. The junction had 7 bases not matched to a gene; V was cut back by 11 bases and J by 3 bases.

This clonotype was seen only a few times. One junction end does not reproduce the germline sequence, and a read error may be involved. The CDR3 sequence: CSAENVAEQVF. The CDR3 DNA is TGCAGTGCAGAGAACGTTGCTGAGCAGGTCTTC. This chain joins TRBV20-1 and TRBJ2-1, with unresolved D. The V gene's germline CDR1 is DFQATT and CDR2 SNEGSKA (reference sequence). The CDR3 loop spans 11 amino acids.

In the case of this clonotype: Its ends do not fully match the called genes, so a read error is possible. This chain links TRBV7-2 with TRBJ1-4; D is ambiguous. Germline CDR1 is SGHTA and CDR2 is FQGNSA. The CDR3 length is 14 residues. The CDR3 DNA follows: TGTGCCAGCAGCCCGACTACGATCCCTGAAAAACGGTTTTTT. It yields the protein CASSPTTIPEKRFF.

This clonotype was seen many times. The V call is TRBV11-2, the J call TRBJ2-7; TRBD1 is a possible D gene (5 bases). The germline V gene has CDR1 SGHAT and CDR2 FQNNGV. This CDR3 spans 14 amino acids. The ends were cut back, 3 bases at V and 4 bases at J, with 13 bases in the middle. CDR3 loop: CASSFGQGKYEQYF. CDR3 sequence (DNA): TGTGCCAGCAGCTTCGGCCAGGGAAAATACGAGCAGTACTTC. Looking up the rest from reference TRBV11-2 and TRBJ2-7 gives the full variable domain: EAGVAQSPRYKIIEKRQSVAFWCNPISGHATLYWYQQILGQGPKLLIQFQNNGVVDDSQLPKDRFSAERLKGVDSTLKIQPAKLEDSAVYLCASSFGQGKYEQYFGPGTRLTVT.

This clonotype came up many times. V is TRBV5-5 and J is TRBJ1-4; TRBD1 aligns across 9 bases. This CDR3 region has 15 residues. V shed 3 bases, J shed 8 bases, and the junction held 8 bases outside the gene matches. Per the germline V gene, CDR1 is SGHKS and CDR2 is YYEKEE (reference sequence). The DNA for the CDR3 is TGTGCCAGCAGCTCTCCGGGACAGGGAGGGGAAAAACTGTTTTTT. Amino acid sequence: CASSSPGQGGEKLFF.

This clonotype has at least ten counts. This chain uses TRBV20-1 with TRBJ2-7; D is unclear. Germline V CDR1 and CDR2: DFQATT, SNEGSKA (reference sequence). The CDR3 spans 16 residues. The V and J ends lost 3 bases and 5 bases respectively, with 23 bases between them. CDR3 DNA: TGCAGTGCTAGTAGTGTGAGGCGGCAGGCCTGGAACGAGCAGTACTTC. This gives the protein CSASSVRRQAWNEQYF.

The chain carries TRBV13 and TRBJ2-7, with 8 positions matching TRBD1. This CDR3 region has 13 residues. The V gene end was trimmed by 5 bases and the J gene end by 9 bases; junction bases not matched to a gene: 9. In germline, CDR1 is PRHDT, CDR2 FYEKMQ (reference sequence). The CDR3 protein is CASSTRQGQGQYF. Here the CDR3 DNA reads TGTGCCAGCAGCACCAGACAGGGGCAGGGGCAGTACTTC.

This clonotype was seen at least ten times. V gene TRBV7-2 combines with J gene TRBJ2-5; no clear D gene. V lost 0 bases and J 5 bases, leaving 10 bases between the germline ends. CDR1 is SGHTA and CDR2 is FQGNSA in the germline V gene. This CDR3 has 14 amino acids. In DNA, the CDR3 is TGTGCCAGCAGCTTAGCTGGAGAGCGCGAGACCCAGTACTTC. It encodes CASSLAGERETQYF.